This TCR beta chain was retrieved from a study of cytomegalovirus exposure and HLA in healthy donors. Study in general: Earlier results showed roughly 120 million unique TCR beta sequences derived from 150 million to 200 million T cells.

Study-wide results and limits: There were some V segments, including TRBV6-2 and TRBV6-3, excluded as indistinguishable. Follow-up analysis later connected one missense variant in DCLRE1C with trimming of TCR beta V- and J-genes.

To note about this clone: Its matching antigen is unknown.

CDR3 length equals 14 residues. Looked up from germline, CDR1 is LNHNV and CDR2 is YYDKDF (reference sequence). V lost 2 bases, J lost 6 bases, and 7 bases stayed unmatched. A multiplex PCR was run with 60 Vbeta primers and 13 Jbeta primers. Measured with immunoSEQ multiplex PCR; TCRdb has only the in-frame clones, and not every one. The sample lists over 100,000 clones, under 10% occurring once. The gene calls are TRBV15 and TRBJ2-7; TRBD1 aligns across 7 bases. Sequencing input: PBMCs. The origin of this receptor is a middle-aged woman in good health and CMV-seropositive. The CDR3, as DNA: TGTGCCACCAGCAGACCGACAGGGACGGCCGAGCAGTACTTC. It codes for CATSRPTGTAEQYF.